This T cell receptor (beta chain) is drawn from a study of T cells in Graves' hyperthyroidism and ophthalmopathy. Authors of the study amplified TCR beta CDR3 regions from RNA transcripts. When the TCR CDR3 underwent first-round RT-PCR, the HTBI primer set was used. TCRdb used MiXCR to reprocess the multiplex PCR reads, holding one entry per CDR3 protein. The repertoire consists of 550,000 to 850,000 distinct CDR3 sequences, with approximately 18% occurring once and the leading ten covering about a sixth. Germline CDR1 MNHNS, CDR2 SASEGT. CDR3 size: 17 residues. V shed 2 bases and J shed 4 bases, with 20 bases lying between them. Lactation, pregnancy, other autoimmune disease or uncontrolled infection led to exclusion of patients.

The chain uses TRBV6-1 and TRBJ1-2; tentative D call: TRBD1 (6 bases). Sample: blood. The TCR originated in a woman aged 45-65 years with Graves' hyperthyroidism that later progressed to Graves' ophthalmopathy. The CDR3 DNA reads TGTGCCAGCAGTGAACAGTCTAGAAGGGGGGCCTTCTATGGCTACACCTTC. Its translation: CASSEQSRRGAFYGYTF.